This passage covers 7 T cell receptor beta chains from one sample sequenced in a study of tumor-infiltrating lymphocytes in primary liver carcinoma. Total RNA and DNA came together from approximately 20-30 mg of bulk tissue without cell sorting. Starting from 500 ng of total RNA, TCR beta cDNA was produced with a primer in the constant region. TCR beta libraries came from three nested multiplex PCR rounds using slightly modified ARM-PCR. The opening two PCR rounds, approximately 10 cycles each, paired TRBV1-TRBV30 forward primers with a C-beta reverse primer. TCRdb redid the calling of the multiplex PCR reads with MiXCR, one entry per CDR3 protein. The sample has 100,000 or so distinct CDR3 sequences, about 62% seen once. Sequencing was performed on liver tumor tissue from sampling region 2. Subset reported: tumor region T2, inferior pole. The source of these receptors is an older woman with primary liver carcinoma and hepatitis B virus infection.

This sequence joins TRBV7-8 and TRBJ2-1; 13 nucleotides align to TRBD2. CDR3 length: 18 amino acids. Germline CDR1 and CDR2: SGHVS and FQNEAQ. Trimming took 0 bases from V and 8 from J; bases not matched to a gene: 10. The CDR3 loop reads CASSLALTGTSGTHEQFF. CDR3 DNA sequence: TGTGCCAGCAGCTTAGCCTTAACCGGGACTAGCGGGACTCATGAGCAGTTCTTC.

Concerning this clonotype: One end of the junction is discordant with germline, which a read error may explain. The chain combines TRBV12-3 or TRBV12-4 with TRBJ1-5, with 9 bases fitting TRBD1. This CDR3 spans 15 amino acids. In nucleotides, the CDR3 is TGTGCCAGTAGTTTAGTGGGACAGGGCGGTCCGCCCCAGCATTTT. It codes for CASSLVGQGGPPQHF.

As to this clonotype: Because it lacks the conserved phenylalanine or tryptophan at the end, this CDR3 is likely a read error. The rearrangement joins TRBV12-3 or TRBV12-4 to TRBJ2-3; 7 bases are a match to TRBD1. The CDR3 totals 15 residues. V shed 4 bases and J 2 bases; nucleotides not matched to a gene: 6. The CDR3 loop reads CASSSRTGITDTQYL. The CDR3, as DNA: TGTGCCAGCAGTTCTAGGACAGGTATCACAGATACGCAGTATCTT.

This clonotype was observed many times. The rearrangement uses TRBV6-6 and TRBJ2-1, with D perhaps TRBD2 (5 bases). The V end lost 7 bases, the J end lost 7 bases, and 20 bases lay between the germline ends. Per germline, CDR1 MNHNY and CDR2 SVGAGI (reference sequence). The CDR3 runs to 15 residues. The chain's CDR3 is CASIHSAHRRNEQFF. DNA for the CDR3: TGTGCCAGCATCCATAGCGCCCACCGAAGGAATGAGCAGTTCTTC.

Regarding this clonotype: Mismatch with germline at one junction end may stem from a read error. V gene TRBV29-1 combines with J gene TRBJ2-7; 8 bases map to TRBD2. The CDR3 loop spans 13 amino acids. The germline gives CDR1 SQVTM, CDR2 ANQGSEA. This CDR3 reads CSVGRTSSDEHYF. Here the CDR3 DNA reads TGCAGCGTGGGGCGGACTAGCAGCGACGAGCATTACTTC.

On this clonotype itself: The junction departs from germline at one end; a sequencing error may be responsible. The chain recombines TRBV29-1 with TRBJ2-3; TRBD1 agrees at 8 bases. This CDR3 region has 12 residues. In germline, CDR1 is SQVTM, CDR2 ANQGSEA. CDR3 in amino acids: CSEDRVTDMQYF. In DNA form, the CDR3 reads TGCAGCGAGGACAGGGTCACAGATATGCAGTATTTT.

Worth noting for this clonotype: The junction does not match germline at one end; this may be a read error. V gene TRBV11-3 combines with J gene TRBJ2-3; 12 bases line up with TRBD1. This CDR3 spans 15 amino acids. From germline, CDR1 is SGHNT and CDR2 YENEEA. Written as DNA, the CDR3 is TGTGCCAGCAGCCCCGGGACAGGGGGCCCAGATACGCAGTACTTT. Translating gives CASSPGTGGPDTQYF.